These T cell receptor beta chains were read from a single sample in a study of low-dose radiotherapy and immunotherapy resistance in tumors. TCRdb itself ran the reads through MiXCR, one entry per CDR3 protein. This sample yields 70,000 to 90,000 distinct CDR3 sequences, of which roughly a sixth are seen a single time; over 2.5% belongs to the top ten. Sequenced here: PBMCs, sampled before treatment. The receptor set was obtained from a male donor with prostate cancer. CDR3s leave out the opening cysteine and the closing phenylalanine or tryptophan. Expanded clones are given a class, and other clones once, few, many or no size at all.

>TRBV30|many|TRBJ1-1
AWSRGLGTEAF
>TRBV7-8|many|TRBJ2-1
ASIRTGSYNEQF
>TRBV18|many|TRBJ2-2
ASSPMGYTNTGELF
>TRBV5-1|many|TRBJ2-7
ASSSTYEQY
>TRBV11-1|many|TRBJ2-1
ASSLRREGQF
>TRBV9|-|TRBJ2-1
ASSVDGAEYNEQF
>TRBV12-3/TRBV12-4|few|TRBJ2-3
ASSRDTDTQY
>TRBV5-1|few|TRBJ1-2
ASSSGGHRGQGGYGYT
>TRBV5-4|many|TRBJ2-2
ASSPGGRGSNTGELF
>TRBV5-1|few|TRBJ2-1
ASSLASLDFRNNEQF
>TRBV5-4|many|TRBJ2-1
ASSFEGLAGGGV
>TRBV10-2|many|TRBJ1-5
ASSDRSHQPQH
>TRBV6-5|many|TRBJ1-3
ASSYGDSGNTIY
>TRBV19|many|TRBJ1-2
ASSREGNYGYT
>TRBV28|once|TRBJ2-1
ASSSRSRSPQRQF
>TRBV29-1|many|TRBJ2-7
SVGRGGYEQY
>TRBV7-2|many|TRBJ1-1
ASSQRLNTEAF
>TRBV7-2|many|TRBJ1-4
ASSLTQPVNEKLF
>TRBV4-1|many|TRBJ2-3
ASSQGWGPSDTQY
>TRBV4-1|many|TRBJ2-2
ASQGFAGELF
>TRBV20-1|many|TRBJ2-7
SALAREDEQY
>TRBV14|many|TRBJ1-1
ASSSYRGNTEAF
>TRBV2|few|TRBJ2-1
ASSGWENPPNNEQF
>TRBV10-2|-|TRBJ2-5
ASSGEVPRGTQY
>TRBV3-1|many|TRBJ1-2
ASSQEVLGHGYT
>TRBV10-1|many|TRBJ2-2
ASSGYNTGELF
>TRBV4-1|many|TRBJ1-1
ASSQVLEGGTEAF
>TRBV5-1|-|TRBJ2-1
ASSLDAGGRLDEQF
>TRBV21-1|many|TRBJ2-7
ASSKERRQGPRFEQY
>TRBV7-8|-|TRBJ2-7
ASSLGEWTDYEQY
>TRBV11-2|-|TRBJ2-5
ASSLALNYQETQY
>TRBV25-1|many|TRBJ1-1
ASRRTTGAGTEAF
>TRBV3-1|many|TRBJ2-3
ASSQASGGAADTQY
>TRBV12-3/TRBV12-4|many|TRBJ2-2
ASSLEASGTGELF
>TRBV27|-|TRBJ2-1
ASSPPTADNEQF
>TRBV6-6|many|TRBJ1-5
ASSYPSRDNQPQH
>TRBV29-1|many|TRBJ2-3
SVVPSLVTDTQY
>TRBV12-3/TRBV12-4|few|TRBJ1-4
ASSPDGVEKLF
>TRBV2|once|TRBJ2-1
ASSDPSSGGVNEQF
>TRBV10-3|many|TRBJ2-7
AASWDHRPYEQY
>TRBV7-3|many|TRBJ2-3
ASSNTKNPGLAGTDTQY